Each of the 25 T cell receptor beta chains below was sequenced from the same sample in a study of OX40 agonist ivuxolimab in advanced cancers. Sequencing was performed with immunoSEQ multiplex PCR; in TCRdb, only in-frame clones are kept and a portion is missing. The sample has some 65,000 clones; approximately 81% are singletons. The sample consisted of CD4+ or CD8+ T cells sorted from blood, taken in a trial of the OX40 agonist ivuxolimab. The receptors stem from an adult with an advanced solid tumor such as melanoma, head and neck, liver or kidney cancer.

V and J are TRBV7-8 and TRBJ2-7, with TRBD2 as a possible D gene (6 bases). The V end lost 1 base, the J end lost 9 bases, and 16 bases lay between the germline ends. Germline assignment: CDR1 SGHVS and CDR2 FQNEAQ. The CDR3 has 14 amino acids. CDR3 in amino acids: CASSLGAGTGGQYF. CDR3 DNA: TGTGCCAGCAGCTTAGGGGCCGGGACCGGGGGGCAGTACTTC.

The rearrangement uses TRBV2 and TRBJ2-3; D is possibly TRBD1 (5 bases). CDR3 length equals 14 residues. V lost 0 bases to trimming and J lost 9 bases, with 13 bases between them. Looked up from germline, CDR1 is SNHLY and CDR2 is FYNNEI. The CDR3 sequence is CASSEAVQGRTQYF. In DNA form, the CDR3 reads TGTGCCAGCAGTGAAGCGGTTCAGGGTCGAACGCAGTATTTT.

Written as DNA, the CDR3 is TGTGCCTGGAAAGGCGGAAGTCCAGATACGCAGTATTTT. It specifies CAWKGGSPDTQYF. The genes are TRBV30 and TRBJ2-3, with D unclear. CDR3 size: 13 residues. CDR1 is GTSNPN and CDR2 is SVGIG in the germline V gene (reference sequence). Trimming pared 4 bases from V and 4 bases from J, leaving 12 bases between.

The chain links TRBV6-5 to TRBJ2-5; unclear D gene. V lost 4 bases and J lost 5, with 8 bases in between. Germline V gives CDR1 MNHEY, CDR2 SVGAGI. The CDR3 sequence is 12 residues long. CDR3 sequence (DNA): TGTGCCAGCAGTTTAATTGGGGAGACCCAGTACTTC. Amino acid sequence: CASSLIGETQYF.

V gene TRBV18 combines with J gene TRBJ1-1; D is perhaps TRBD1 (6 bases). The CDR3 is 16 amino acids. Trimming shortened V by 5 bases and J by 3 bases, and 19 bases separated the two germline ends. Germline assignment: CDR1 KGHSH and CDR2 LQKENI. The CDR3 region has the DNA TGTGCCAGCTCAGGGGGGCTCGGTAATAAGTACACTGAAGCTTTCTTT. Translation gives CASSGGLGNKYTEAFF. Complete variable domain (other parts from reference TRBV18 and TRBJ1-1): NAGVMQNPRHLVRRRGQEARLRCSPMKGHSHVYWYRQLPEEGLKFMVYLQKENIIDESGMPKERFSAEFPKEGPSILRIQQVVRGDSAAYFCASSGGLGNKYTEAFFGQGTRLTVV.

This clone was picked up a small number of times. The chain employs TRBV18 and TRBJ1-5, with a tentative D call TRBD1 (6 bases). The CDR3 contains 13 residues. From germline, CDR1 is KGHSH and CDR2 LQKENI. The V end lost 3 bases, the J end lost 4 bases, and 7 bases lay between the germline ends. CDR3 sequence reads: CASSPDRNQPQHF. CDR3 coding DNA: TGTGCCAGCTCACCGGACAGAAATCAGCCCCAGCATTTT.

The rearrangement links TRBV18 to TRBJ2-3; D gene ambiguous. This CDR3 contains 12 residues. Germline loops: CDR1 KGHSH, CDR2 LQKENI. V lost 0 bases and J 3 bases, leaving 1 base between the germline ends. The CDR3 protein is CASSPPTDTQYF. The CDR3 coding sequence is TGTGCCAGCTCACCACCGACAGATACGCAGTATTTT.

A single count supports this clone. The junction shows a germline mismatch at one end, possibly a read error. The chain uses TRBV19 and TRBJ2-7; 12 nucleotides match TRBD1. The CDR3 spans 15 residues. CDR1 is LNHDA, CDR2 SQIVND, per germline (reference sequence). CDR3 bases: TGTGCCAGTAGTGCCGGGACAGGGGGCTCCAACGAGCAGTACTTC. Its translation: CASSAGTGGSNEQYF. Complete variable domain (other parts from reference TRBV19 and TRBJ2-7): DGGITQSPKYLFRKEGQNVTLSCEQNLNHDAMYWYRQDPGQGLRLIYYSQIVNDFQKGDIAEGYSVSREKKESFPLTVTSAQKNPTAFYLCASSAGTGGSNEQYFGPGTRLTVT.

This clone came up a few times. The chain links TRBV6-5 to TRBJ1-1; no firm D call. The V end lost 0 bases, the J end lost 7 bases, and 6 bases lay between the germline ends. There are 12 residues in the CDR3. CDR1 and CDR2 from the germline V gene are MNHEY and SVGAGI. The chain's CDR3 is CASSYSMGEAFF. The CDR3 DNA reads as TGTGCCAGCAGTTACTCGATGGGTGAAGCTTTCTTT.

This chain links TRBV5-1 with TRBJ1-5, with unresolved D. Trimming pared 4 bases from V and 0 bases from J, leaving 11 bases between. This CDR3 contains 15 residues. Germline assignment: CDR1 SGHRS and CDR2 YFSETQ. The CDR3, as DNA: TGCGCCAGCAGCCGCGGGCCGAATAGCAATCAGCCCCAGCATTTT. Translating it yields CASSRGPNSNQPQHF. Based on the CDR3 plus reference TRBV5-1 and TRBJ1-5, the full variable domain is KAGVTQTPRYLIKTRGQQVTLSCSPISGHRSVSWYQQTPGQGLQFLFEYFSETQRNKGNFPGRFSGRQFSNSRSEMNVSTLELGDSALYLCASSRGPNSNQPQHFGDGTRLSIL.

V gene TRBV29-1 combines with J gene TRBJ2-7, with D possibly matching TRBD2 (5 bases). CDR1 SQVTM and CDR2 ANQGSEA come from the germline V gene. The CDR3 totals 12 residues. Trimming pared 5 bases from V and 0 bases from J, leaving 8 bases between. The CDR3 DNA reads TGCAGCGTTACGACTACCTCCTACGAGCAGTACTTC. Its translation is CSVTTTSYEQYF.

The chain has TRBV5-1 and TRBJ2-2; D not certain. Germline CDR1 is SGHRS and CDR2 is YFSETQ. CDR3 length equals 14 residues. V was trimmed by 2 bases and J by 8 bases, leaving 13 bases between them. The CDR3 DNA follows: TGCGCCAGCAGCTTAGGCTATGGCATGGGGGAGCTGTTTTTT. Protein: CASSLGYGMGELFF. Supplemented by reference TRBV5-1 and TRBJ2-2, the full variable domain reads KAGVTQTPRYLIKTRGQQVTLSCSPISGHRSVSWYQQTPGQGLQFLFEYFSETQRNKGNFPGRFSGRQFSNSRSEMNVSTLELGDSALYLCASSLGYGMGELFFGEGSRLTVL.

The genes are TRBV28 and TRBJ2-7; no firm D call. V lost 2 bases to trimming and J lost 4 bases, with 15 bases between them. The germline V gene has CDR1 MDHEN and CDR2 SYDVKM. The CDR3 is 15 amino acids. In DNA form, the CDR3 reads TGTGCCAGCAGTTTACTGTCCGGGTCCCTATACGAGCAGTACTTC. This translates into CASSLLSGSLYEQYF.

CDR3 loop: CASSSGAPEQYF. CDR3 sequence (DNA): TGCGCCAGCAGCTCTGGGGCGCCCGAGCAGTACTTC. The chain is built from TRBV5-1 and TRBJ2-7, with D possibly TRBD1 on 5 matching bases. V lost 3 bases, J lost 6 bases, and 10 bases lay in between. Germline CDR1 reads SGHRS; CDR2 reads YFSETQ. CDR3 length: 12 amino acids.

This sequence joins TRBV9 and TRBJ1-1, with D perhaps TRBD1 (5 bases). Looked up from germline, CDR1 is SGDLS and CDR2 is YYNGEE. CDR3 length: 14 residues. V lost 4 bases, J lost 7 bases, and 17 bases lay in between. CDR3 nucleotide sequence: TGTGCCAGCAGCACAGACAGTTCCGGCTATGAAGCTTTCTTT. As protein: CASSTDSSGYEAFF.

This chain connects TRBV11-2 to TRBJ2-1, with D tentatively TRBD1 (5 bases). CDR1 SGHAT and CDR2 FQNNGV come from the germline V gene. The germline V and J ends were trimmed by 5 bases and 4 bases, with 12 bases remaining between them. The CDR3 has 14 residues. CDR3: CASSAFGAYNEQFF. DNA for the CDR3: TGTGCCAGCAGCGCATTTGGGGCTTACAATGAGCAGTTCTTC.

J is TRBJ2-7 and V is TRBV10-2; the D is unclear. This CDR3 is 12 amino acids long. V lost 2 bases to trimming and J lost 2 bases, with 4 bases between them. Germline-derived CDR1 and CDR2 are WSHSY and SAAADI. CDR3 sequence reads: CASSERPYEQYF. CDR3 sequence (DNA): TGCGCCAGCAGTGAGCGGCCCTACGAGCAGTACTTC.

V usage is TRBV5-1 and J usage is TRBJ2-5; 11 bases map to TRBD2. Germline assignment: CDR1 SGHRS and CDR2 YFSETQ. Trimming took 4 bases from V and 1 from J; bases not matched to a gene: 6. The CDR3 extends over 16 amino acids. In DNA, the CDR3 is TGCGCCAGCAGCCCGTTCGGGACTAGCGGCCAAGAGACCCAGTACTTC. Translation gives CASSPFGTSGQETQYF.

Only a few counts were recorded for this clone. DNA for the CDR3: TGTGCCAGCAGCGGGGGGACCGTCTACAATGAGCAGTTCTTC. Translating it yields CASSGGTVYNEQFF. This chain uses TRBV28 with TRBJ2-1; TRBD2 agrees at 7 bases. The germline V gene has CDR1 MDHEN and CDR2 SYDVKM. The CDR3 is 14 residues long. Trimming removed 6 bases from V and 3 bases from J; junction bases left unmatched: 5.

This CDR3 reads CAISESIGANVLTF. The CDR3 DNA sequence: TGTGCCATCAGTGAGTCGATTGGGGCCAACGTCCTGACTTTC. This chain links TRBV10-3 with TRBJ2-6, with D unresolved. Germline V gene lookup returns CDR1 ENHRY and CDR2 SYGVKD. V lost 0 bases to trimming and J lost 3 bases, with 3 bases between them. The CDR3 consists of 14 residues.

This clone is medium-sized (0.01 to 0.1%) by share. The rearrangement links TRBV11-3 to TRBJ2-7, with a weak D call TRBD1 (5 bases). The CDR3 contains 13 residues. In germline, CDR1 is SGHNT, CDR2 YENEEA. Trimming stripped 5 bases from V and 6 bases from J, with 14 bases between. Here the CDR3 reads CASSQSEGAEQYF. CDR3 in DNA: TGTGCCAGCAGCCAAAGTGAAGGGGCCGAGCAGTACTTC.

V usage is TRBV15 and J usage is TRBJ2-7; D not certain. Deletions cut 1 base from V and 4 bases from J, with 5 bases between. The CDR3 is made up of 12 amino acids. Germline V gene lookup returns CDR1 LNHNV and CDR2 YYDKDF (reference sequence). The CDR3 region has the DNA TGTGCCACCAGCAGAGCTCCTTACGAGCAGTACTTC. Its translation: CATSRAPYEQYF.

In its sample, this clone was seen once. The chain combines TRBV5-1 with TRBJ2-1, with D perhaps TRBD2 (5 bases). The V gene lost 1 base and the J gene lost 10 bases, with 12 bases spanning the gap. Germline V lookup: CDR1 SGHRS, CDR2 YFSETQ. This CDR3 contains 13 residues. CDR3 loop: CASSLRVDSEQFF. Written as DNA, the CDR3 is TGCGCCAGCAGCTTGCGCGTGGACTCCGAGCAGTTCTTC.

The chain links TRBV28 to TRBJ1-1; TRBD1 is a possible D gene (6 bases). This CDR3 is built from 14 residues. Trimming removed 7 bases from V and 4 bases from J, with 16 bases in between. Per the germline V gene, CDR1 is MDHEN and CDR2 is SYDVKM. The CDR3 nucleotides read TGTGCCAGCACCCGAGTGGGGGCGGGCACTGAAGCTTTCTTT. Residues: CASTRVGAGTEAFF.

This chain links TRBV2 with TRBJ1-6; tentative D call: TRBD1 (5 bases). The CDR3 is 16 residues long. Germline CDR1 SNHLY, CDR2 FYNNEI. V was clipped by 7 bases and J by 2 bases, with 15 bases between them. CDR3 sequence reads: CASIEQGITYNSPLHF. DNA of the CDR3: TGTGCCAGCATCGAGCAGGGTATCACCTATAATTCACCCCTCCACTTT. Supplemented by reference TRBV2 and TRBJ1-6, the full variable domain reads EPEVTQTPSHQVTQMGQEVILRCVPISNHLYFYWYRQILGQKVEFLVSFYNNEISEKSEIFDDQFSVERPDGSNFTLKIRSTKLEDSAMYFCASIEQGITYNSPLHFGNGTRLTVT.